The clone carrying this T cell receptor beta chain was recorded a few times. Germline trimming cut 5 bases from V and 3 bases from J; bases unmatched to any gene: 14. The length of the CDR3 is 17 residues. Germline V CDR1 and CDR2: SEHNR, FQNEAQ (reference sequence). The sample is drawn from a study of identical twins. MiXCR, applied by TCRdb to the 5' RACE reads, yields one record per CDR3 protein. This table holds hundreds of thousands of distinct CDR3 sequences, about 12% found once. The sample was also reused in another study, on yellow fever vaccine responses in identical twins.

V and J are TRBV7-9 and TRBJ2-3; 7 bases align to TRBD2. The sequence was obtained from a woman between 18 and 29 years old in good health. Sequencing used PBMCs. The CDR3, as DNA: TGTGCCAGCAGCCCCCGGTCACGAGCGGGACGAACAGATACGCAGTATTTT. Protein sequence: CASSPRSRAGRTDTQYF.